The 11 T cell receptor beta chains listed next were all sequenced from one sample in a study of cytomegalovirus exposure and HLA in healthy donors. The study ran its PCR with 60 Vbeta and 13 Jbeta primers. Libraries were prepared by immunoSEQ multiplex PCR; TCRdb keeps only in-frame clonotypes and omits some of them. Among around 130,000 clones, about three quarters were seen once, and the ten largest hold less than 2%. The sequenced sample consisted of PBMCs. These receptors were obtained from a woman between 18 and 29 years old in good health and CMV-seronegative.

The rearrangement joins TRBV5-1 to TRBJ2-7, with D tentatively TRBD2 (5 bases). The CDR3 runs 15 residues. The V gene lost 1 base and the J gene lost 0 bases, with 11 bases spanning the gap. The germline V gene encodes CDR1 SGHRS and CDR2 YFSETQ. For the CDR3, the DNA is TGCGCCAGCAGCTTGTGGGCGGGTGGCTCCTACGAGCAGTACTTC. Protein: CASSLWAGGSYEQYF.

The chain recombines TRBV20-1 with TRBJ2-1; D is unresolved. The CDR3 is 11 residues long. Trimming removed 4 bases at V and 7 bases at J, with 8 bases between. Germline loops: CDR1 DFQATT, CDR2 SNEGSKA (reference sequence). DNA of the CDR3: TGCAGTGCTACGAGTCTGAATGAGCAGTTCTTC. Encoded protein: CSATSLNEQFF.

This chain links TRBV18 with TRBJ2-7, with TRBD2 matching 7 bases. With V trimmed by 4 bases and J by 2 bases, 5 bases remained unmatched. CDR1 KGHSH and CDR2 LQKENI come from the germline V gene. This CDR3 spans 14 amino acids. CDR3 protein: CASSQGTTAYEQYF. DNA for the CDR3: TGTGCCAGCTCACAAGGGACTACCGCCTACGAGCAGTACTTC.

This clone was seen just once. The V and J genes are TRBV19 and TRBJ2-1, with a possible D match to TRBD2 (5 bases). V was trimmed by 4 bases and J by 8 bases, leaving 12 bases between them. The CDR3 consists of 13 residues. From germline, CDR1 is LNHDA and CDR2 SQIVND (reference sequence). CDR3 in amino acids: CASSTGLEYEQFF. The CDR3 DNA reads as TGTGCCAGTAGTACTGGACTGGAATATGAGCAGTTCTTC.

J is TRBJ2-7 and V is TRBV5-1, with 10 bases that match TRBD2. V lost 7 bases to trimming and J lost 3 bases; unmatched junction nucleotides: 13. This CDR3 region has 16 residues. CDR1 is SGHRS, CDR2 YFSETQ, per germline. CDR3 loop: CASSPLTSGTYYEQYF. CDR3 sequence (DNA): TGCGCCAGCTCCCCCTTAACTAGCGGGACGTACTACGAGCAGTACTTC.

This chain connects TRBV5-1 to TRBJ2-3; 8 bases fit TRBD1. With V trimmed by 0 bases and J by 5 bases, 5 bases remained unmatched. Germline lookup yields CDR1 SGHRS and CDR2 YFSETQ. The CDR3 is 15 amino acids. In nucleotides, the CDR3 is TGCGCCAGCAGCTTGGATGGACAGGGAGGAGATACGCAGTATTTT. Translated: CASSLDGQGGDTQYF.

About this clone itself: The junction does not match germline at one end; this may be a read error. This chain joins TRBV20-1 and TRBJ1-1; a weak D match, TRBD1 (6 bases). Germline V gene lookup returns CDR1 DFQATT and CDR2 SNEGSKA (reference sequence). CDR3 length equals 11 residues. The CDR3 bases are TGCAGTGCTAGAGCGGGCAACAGGGTGGGATTT. Protein: CSARAGNRVGF.

The chain has TRBV19 and TRBJ2-7, with D possibly being TRBD2 (5 bases). Germline assignment: CDR1 LNHDA and CDR2 SQIVND (reference sequence). The germline V and J ends were trimmed by 6 bases and 3 bases, with 12 bases remaining between them. CDR3 length: 13 amino acids. Written as DNA, the CDR3 is TGTGCCAGTAGCCGGACTTTGCTCTACGAGCAGTACTTC. Amino acids: CASSRTLLYEQYF.

This sequence joins TRBV7-9 and TRBJ1-4; D might be TRBD1 (6 bases). Trimming removed 10 bases from V and 8 bases from J, with 14 bases in between. Germline CDR1 and CDR2: SEHNR and FQNEAQ (reference sequence). This CDR3 is 12 amino acids long. The CDR3 DNA sequence: TGTGCCACAATGGGGGCCGACGAAAAACTGTTTTTT. Encoded protein: CATMGADEKLFF.

The rearrangement joins TRBV25-1 to TRBJ1-1; tentatively, D is TRBD1 (5 bases). The CDR3 is 11 amino acids. Germline assignment: CDR1 MGHDK and CDR2 SYGVNS. V lost 8 bases and J lost 11, with 15 bases in between. CDR3 DNA: TGTGCCAGCGGAGGCCCTGGGGGGGCTTTCTTT. Protein product: CASGGPGGAFF.

This chain links TRBV10-3 with TRBJ2-2; 15 bases match TRBD2. V dropped 4 bases and J dropped 3; count of bases not matched to a gene: 6. The CDR3 length is 18 residues. Germline-derived CDR1 and CDR2 are ENHRY and SYGVKD. CDR3 nucleotide sequence: TGTGCCATCAGTGGGGGGACTAGCGGGAGGATGTACACCGGGGAGCTGTTTTTT. This codes for CAISGGTSGRMYTGELFF.